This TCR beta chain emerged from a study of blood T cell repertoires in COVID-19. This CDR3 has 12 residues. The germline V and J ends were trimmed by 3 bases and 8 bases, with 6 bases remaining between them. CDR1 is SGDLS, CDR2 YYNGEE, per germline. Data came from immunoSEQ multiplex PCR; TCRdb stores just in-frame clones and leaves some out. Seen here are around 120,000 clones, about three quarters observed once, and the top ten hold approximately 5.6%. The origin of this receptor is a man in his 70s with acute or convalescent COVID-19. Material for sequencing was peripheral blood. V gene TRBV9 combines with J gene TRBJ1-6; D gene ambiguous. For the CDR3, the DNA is TGTGCCAGCAGCGGAGATGATTCACCCCTCCACTTT. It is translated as CASSGDDSPLHF.